This entry lists 29 T cell receptor beta chains sequenced from one sample in a study of identical twins. In TCRdb, the 5' RACE reads were re-called with MiXCR into one record per CDR3 protein. The table has 450,000 to 650,000 distinct CDR3 sequences, about 16% seen once. The same data also contributed to another study, on yellow fever vaccine responses in identical twins.

The specimen was CD4+ T cells sorted from blood. These receptors all come from a woman between 18 and 29 years old in good health.

This clonotype came up a few times. This chain connects TRBV5-1 to TRBJ2-1; 7 bases agree with TRBD2. CDR3 length: 14 amino acids. Germline V gene data show CDR1 as SGHRS and CDR2 as YFSETQ. Trimming took 0 bases from V and 5 from J; bases not matched to a gene: 2. The CDR3 region has the DNA TGCGCCAGCAGCTTGGGCGGGAGACACAATGAGCAGTTCTTC. It is translated as CASSLGGRHNEQFF.

This chain uses TRBV20-1 with TRBJ2-7; 13 nucleotides agree with TRBD2. The CDR3 contains 14 residues. J gave up 4 bases and V 6 bases, and 6 bases lay outside the gene matches. Germline CDR1 DFQATT, CDR2 SNEGSKA (reference sequence). As DNA, the CDR3 is TGCAGTGCGCACGGGACTAGCGGGACTTACGAGCAGTACTTC. Residues: CSAHGTSGTYEQYF.

CDR3 residues: CASSSDGTYEQYF. The CDR3 bases are TGTGCCAGCAGCTCCGACGGAACCTACGAGCAGTACTTC. The V gene is TRBV7-9, the J gene TRBJ2-7; D remains ambiguous. CDR1 SEHNR and CDR2 FQNEAQ come from the germline V gene (reference sequence). The CDR3 runs to 13 residues. V lost 4 bases, J lost 2 bases, and 9 bases lay in between.

The V gene is TRBV20-1, the J gene TRBJ1-6, with a tentative D call TRBD1 (5 bases). V gave up 0 bases and J gave up 9 bases, with 15 bases separating them. CDR3 size: 15 residues. From germline, CDR1 is DFQATT and CDR2 SNEGSKA (reference sequence). The CDR3 bases are TGCAGTGCTAGAGAGTCCGGGACCTGGAGTTCACCCCTCCACTTT. The encoded protein is CSARESGTWSSPLHF.

The genes are TRBV29-1 and TRBJ2-2; D is unclear. V was cut by 4 bases and J by 4 bases, with 7 bases left in between. Germline-derived CDR1 and CDR2 are SQVTM and ANQGSEA. The CDR3 runs 12 residues. In nucleotides, the CDR3 is TGCAGCGTTGGGGTCGGCACCGGGGAGCTGTTTTTT. Translated, it gives CSVGVGTGELFF.

This clonotype has a handful of counts. V is TRBV5-1 and J is TRBJ2-7; D tentatively fits TRBD1 or TRBD2 (5 bases each). The CDR3 has 12 amino acids. V shed 4 bases and J shed 5 bases, with 10 bases lying between them. Germline-derived CDR1 and CDR2 are SGHRS and YFSETQ. The CDR3 spells CASSPMGDEQYF. CDR3 bases: TGCGCCAGCAGCCCGATGGGGGACGAGCAGTACTTC. The variable domain in full, completed from reference TRBV5-1 and TRBJ2-7, reads KAGVTQTPRYLIKTRGQQVTLSCSPISGHRSVSWYQQTPGQGLQFLFEYFSETQRNKGNFPGRFSGRQFSNSRSEMNVSTLELGDSALYLCASSPMGDEQYFGPGTRLTVT.

This clonotype occurred a few times. CDR3 in DNA: TGTGCTAGTGGTTTTTTCCAGGGAGGGCTCAATGAGCAGTTCTTC. Translated: CASGFFQGGLNEQFF. This rearrangement joins TRBV12-5 to TRBJ2-1; TRBD2 matches 7 bases. The germline gives CDR1 LGHNT, CDR2 FRNRAP. The CDR3 sequence is 15 residues long. V lost 3 bases and J lost 6; bases outside the gene matches: 8. The variable domain in full, completed from reference TRBV12-5 and TRBJ2-1, reads DARVTQTPRHKVTEMGQEVTMRCQPILGHNTVFWYRQTMMQGLELLAYFRNRAPLDDSGMPKDRFSAEMPDATLATLKIQPSEPRDSAVYFCASGFFQGGLNEQFFGPGTRLTVL.

This clonotype showed up just a few times. The rearrangement joins TRBV6-5 to TRBJ1-1, with unresolved D. The germline V and J ends were trimmed by 4 bases and 0 bases, with 9 bases remaining between them. This CDR3 comprises 14 residues. CDR1 and CDR2 from the germline V gene are MNHEY and SVGAGI. CDR3 amino acids: CASSSPSMNTEAFF. The CDR3 DNA sequence: TGTGCCAGCAGTTCTCCTTCGATGAACACTGAAGCTTTCTTT.

This clonotype was recorded at least ten times. The rearrangement uses TRBV3-1 and TRBJ2-7; 9 bases align to TRBD1. Germline-derived CDR1 and CDR2 are LGHDT and YNNKEL (reference sequence). Germline trimming cut 3 bases from V and 5 bases from J; bases unmatched to any gene: 8. The CDR3 sequence is 15 residues long. CDR3 amino acids: CASSHLGQGMNEQYF. The CDR3 nucleotides read TGTGCCAGCAGCCACCTGGGACAGGGTATGAACGAGCAGTACTTC.

This clonotype was found a few times. This chain joins TRBV29-1 and TRBJ2-7; 11 bases agree with TRBD2. The CDR3 contains 15 residues. Germline CDR1 is SQVTM and CDR2 is ANQGSEA. V shed 7 bases and J 0 bases; nucleotides not matched to a gene: 8. The DNA of the CDR3 is TGCAGCGCCCTAGCGGGAGGAATGAGCTCCTACGAGCAGTACTTC. Translated, it gives CSALAGGMSSYEQYF.

In its sample, this clonotype was seen a few times. The chain couples TRBV20-1 to TRBJ1-1, with 7 positions matching TRBD1. The CDR3 extends over 15 amino acids. From germline, CDR1 is DFQATT and CDR2 SNEGSKA (reference sequence). Germline trimming cut 1 base from V and 7 bases from J; bases unmatched to any gene: 12. The CDR3 bases are TGCAGTGCTAGAGCCCAGGACAGGATGAAAGGTGAAGCTTTCTTT. This sequence encodes CSARAQDRMKGEAFF.

This clonotype was picked up a small number of times. The chain has TRBV20-1 and TRBJ2-5; weak D call: TRBD1 (5 bases). Germline-derived CDR1 and CDR2 are DFQATT and SNEGSKA (reference sequence). The CDR3 has 14 residues. The germline V and J ends were trimmed by 0 bases and 3 bases, with 11 bases remaining between them. The CDR3 DNA sequence: TGCAGTGCTAGAGACAGGAAAGGGGAAGAGACCCAGTACTTC. Translated, it gives CSARDRKGEETQYF.

This clonotype was picked up a small number of times. The rearrangement uses TRBV6-1 and TRBJ2-5, with TRBD2 identical over 10 bases. CDR3 length equals 15 residues. V gave up 5 bases and J gave up 7 bases; unmatched junction bases: 10. Germline V CDR1 and CDR2: MNHNS, SASEGT. The CDR3 nucleotides are TGTGCCAGCAGTACCGGACTAGCGGACCCTCGGACCCAGTACTTC. It codes for CASSTGLADPRTQYF.

This clonotype was seen repeatedly, ten times or more. This sequence joins TRBV20-1 and TRBJ1-6; unclear D gene. CDR3 length: 17 residues. Germline CDR1 reads DFQATT; CDR2 reads SNEGSKA (reference sequence). V dropped 0 bases and J dropped 5 bases, with 17 bases sitting between them. CDR3 region: CSAREGNLRGDNSPLHF. The CDR3 DNA is TGCAGTGCTAGAGAGGGGAACCTCAGAGGAGATAATTCACCCCTCCACTTT.

This chain links TRBV15 with TRBJ2-1; a weak D match, TRBD2 (6 bases). The CDR3 loop spans 14 amino acids. The ends were cut back, 9 bases at V and 7 bases at J, with 19 bases in the middle. The germline V gene encodes CDR1 LNHNV and CDR2 YYDKDF (reference sequence). CDR3 DNA: TGTGCCACAAGGACTGGGACTGTTAAGAATGAGCAGTTCTTC. The encoded protein is CATRTGTVKNEQFF.

The chain carries TRBV12-3 or TRBV12-4 and TRBJ2-3; the D is unclear. Trimming removed 3 bases at V and 0 bases at J, with 13 bases between. The CDR3 totals 16 residues. The CDR3 bases are TGTGCCAGCAGTTTTGTTTGGGCCCGTAGCACAGATACGCAGTATTTT. Amino acids: CASSFVWARSTDTQYF.

This clonotype has only a few counts. V usage is TRBV10-2 and J usage is TRBJ1-4; D gene uncertain. Germline lookup yields CDR1 WSHSY and CDR2 SAAADI. V lost 11 bases, J lost 8 bases, and 18 bases lay in between. CDR3 length: 13 amino acids. CDR3 sequence: CAATGGVSEKLFF. In DNA form, the CDR3 reads TGCGCCGCGACGGGCGGGGTGTCGGAAAAACTGTTTTTT.

There are a few counts of this clonotype. The V call is TRBV19, the J call TRBJ1-5, with D possibly being TRBD1 (6 bases). Trimming removed 11 bases at V and 4 bases at J, with 15 bases between. Germline CDR1 and CDR2: LNHDA and SQIVND (reference sequence). The CDR3 runs to 13 residues. CDR3 DNA: TGTGCCGTTAGACAGGCGCCAAATCAGCCCCAGCATTTT. Its protein product is CAVRQAPNQPQHF.

In this sample, this clonotype turned up many times. The V gene is TRBV10-3, the J gene TRBJ1-1; 7 bases map to TRBD1. Per germline, CDR1 ENHRY and CDR2 SYGVKD. The CDR3 extends over 14 amino acids. V dropped 6 bases and J dropped 0; count of bases not matched to a gene: 4. CDR3 loop: CAIRATGLNTEAFF. CDR3 sequence (DNA): TGTGCCATCAGAGCGACAGGGTTGAACACTGAAGCTTTCTTT.

This clonotype was observed a handful of times. V is TRBV4-1 and J is TRBJ1-4, with TRBD1 as a possible D gene (6 bases). Germline V gene data show CDR1 as MGHRA and CDR2 as YSYEKL. The CDR3 runs to 17 residues. Trimming cost V 5 bases and J 4 bases, with 20 bases left between them. DNA for the CDR3: TGCGCCAGCAGCGGCCGATCCTACAGGGTTGGTAATGAAAAACTGTTTTTT. Translated, it gives CASSGRSYRVGNEKLFF.

The rearrangement links TRBV11-2 to TRBJ2-6; 7 nucleotides match TRBD1. The germline V gene encodes CDR1 SGHAT and CDR2 FQNNGV. J lost 3 bases, V lost 3 bases, and 14 bases had no gene match. This CDR3 is 19 amino acids long. The CDR3, as DNA: TGTGCCAGCAGCTTCCCCCCAGAGGGGGCGAAAGGTGGGGCCAACGTCCTGACTTTC. Its protein product is CASSFPPEGAKGGANVLTF.

This chain links TRBV28 with TRBJ2-1, with unresolved D. The CDR3 is 15 residues long. The V end lost 4 bases, the J end lost 3 bases, and 13 bases lay between the germline ends. Germline lookup yields CDR1 MDHEN and CDR2 SYDVKM. The CDR3 DNA follows: TGTGCCAGCAGTTCCCTACCCAACAGCTACAATGAGCAGTTCTTC. It codes for CASSSLPNSYNEQFF.

This clonotype was counted a few times. The rearrangement joins TRBV6-2 or TRBV6-3 to TRBJ2-2, with 9 bases fitting TRBD1. V gave up 6 bases and J gave up 0 bases; unmatched junction bases: 17. The germline gives CDR1 MNHEY, CDR2 SVGEGT. This CDR3 has 20 residues. The CDR3 DNA follows: TGTGCCAGCAGCAGACAGGGGGGAATTTTTGGGGCCTCGAACACCGGGGAGCTGTTTTTT. It yields the protein CASSRQGGIFGASNTGELFF.

This clonotype was detected a few times. The chain combines TRBV5-1 with TRBJ2-1, with 10 bases identical to TRBD2. The CDR3 extends over 17 amino acids. The junction had 7 bases not matched to a gene; V was cut back by 2 bases and J by 2 bases. Germline values: CDR1 SGHRS, CDR2 YFSETQ. The CDR3 sequence: CASSLSGRERTYNEQFF. In DNA form, the CDR3 reads TGCGCCAGCAGCTTAAGCGGGAGGGAGCGGACCTACAATGAGCAGTTCTTC. The whole variable domain, filled in from reference TRBV5-1 and TRBJ2-1, reads KAGVTQTPRYLIKTRGQQVTLSCSPISGHRSVSWYQQTPGQGLQFLFEYFSETQRNKGNFPGRFSGRQFSNSRSEMNVSTLELGDSALYLCASSLSGRERTYNEQFFGPGTRLTVL.

The chain joins TRBV29-1 to TRBJ2-1, with D possibly being TRBD2 (5 bases). The CDR3 loop spans 14 amino acids. V dropped 1 base and J dropped 9 bases, with 16 bases sitting between them. CDR1 and CDR2 from the germline V gene are SQVTM and ANQGSEA. The CDR3 loop reads CSVEVVAGVGEQFF. In DNA form, the CDR3 reads TGCAGCGTTGAAGTGGTCGCCGGGGTGGGTGAGCAGTTCTTC.

In the case of this clonotype: A read error is likely, as this CDR3 ends without the conserved phenylalanine or tryptophan. The V gene is TRBV5-1, the J gene TRBJ2-1; tentatively, D is TRBD2 (6 bases). Germline CDR1 SGHRS, CDR2 YFSETQ. Trimming took off 4 bases at V and 8 bases at J, with 28 bases between the two ends. The CDR3 length is 18 residues. The CDR3 DNA is TGCGCCAGCAGCCCGGAGGGGCGGGCGGTCCTGATGAGCGATGAGCAGTTCATC. Amino acids: CASSPEGRAVLMSDEQFI.

V usage is TRBV11-1 and J usage is TRBJ2-6, with D perhaps TRBD2 (6 bases). This CDR3 comprises 18 residues. Deletions cut 4 bases from V and 0 bases from J, with 16 bases between. Germline CDR1 SGHAT, CDR2 FQDESV (reference sequence). CDR3 nucleotides: TGTGCCAGCAGCTCATTAGCGGTAGGCATCTCTGGGGCCAACGTCCTGACTTTC. This codes for CASSSLAVGISGANVLTF. The variable domain in full, completed from reference TRBV11-1 and TRBJ2-6, reads EAEVAQSPRYKITEKSQAVAFWCDPISGHATLYWYRQILGQGPELLVQFQDESVVDDSQLPKDRFSAERLKGVDSTLKIQPAELGDSAMYLCASSSLAVGISGANVLTFGAGSRLTVL.

The V and J genes are TRBV7-9 and TRBJ2-7; D possibly corresponds to TRBD1 (5 bases). CDR1 is SEHNR and CDR2 is FQNEAQ in the germline V gene (reference sequence). The ends were cut back, 6 bases at V and 0 bases at J, with 12 bases in the middle. CDR3 length equals 14 residues. The CDR3 DNA sequence: TGTGCCAGCAGTCCCCGGACATACTCCTACGAGCAGTACTTC. This encodes CASSPRTYSYEQYF. Together with reference TRBV7-9 and TRBJ2-7, the CDR3 gives the full variable domain: DTGVSQNPRHKITKRGQNVTFRCDPISEHNRLYWYRQTLGQGPEFLTYFQNEAQLEKSRLLSDRFSAERPKGSFSTLEIQRTEQGDSAMYLCASSPRTYSYEQYFGPGTRLTVT.

The chain is built from TRBV3-1 and TRBJ2-2; TRBD2 is a possible D gene (5 bases). Germline V gene data show CDR1 as LGHDT and CDR2 as YNNKEL (reference sequence). This CDR3 is 18 amino acids long. V was cut by 2 bases and J by 4 bases, with 20 bases left in between. This CDR3 reads CASSQFSGVGTGTGELFF. The CDR3, as DNA: TGTGCCAGCAGCCAATTTTCCGGGGTAGGAACGGGCACCGGGGAGCTGTTTTTT.